Listed here are 11 T cell receptor beta chains from one sample, sequenced in a study of glioma-infiltrating T cells. The iRepertoire nested amplicon-rescue multiplex PCR amplified TCR alpha and beta CDR3s from RNA. TCRdb re-derived calls from the multiplex PCR reads in MiXCR, one entry per CDR3 protein. The sample yields 300,000 to 450,000 distinct CDR3 sequences, roughly two fifths seen once. The sample consisted of glioma tissue, nonneoplastic brain tissue, or PBMCs (not recorded which). All receptors come from a human donor with low-grade glioma or glioblastoma, undergoing nonglioma brain surgery, or in good health (not recorded which).

Note on this clonotype: A read error is likely, as this CDR3 ends without the conserved phenylalanine or tryptophan. This chain connects TRBV20-1 to TRBJ2-5, with unresolved D. The CDR3 has 13 amino acids. Trimming removed 3 bases at V and 1 base at J, with 9 bases between. Germline CDR1 reads DFQATT; CDR2 reads SNEGSKA (reference sequence). This CDR3 is CSARDGPQETQYL. The CDR3 nucleotides are TGCAGTGCTAGGGACGGACCCCAAGAGACCCAGTACCTC.

As for this clonotype: Given a much more abundant clone one base away, this may be a read error. The chain combines TRBV20-1 with TRBJ2-4; TRBD2 is a possible D gene (5 bases). Germline values: CDR1 DFQATT, CDR2 SNEGSKA (reference sequence). There are 15 residues in the CDR3. The chain's CDR3 is CSASDPALAKNTQYF. CDR3 DNA: TGCAGTGCTAGCGATCCAGCCCTAGCCAAAAACACTCAGTACTTC.

The V gene is TRBV5-4, the J gene TRBJ2-3; D unclear. The V gene lost 6 bases and the J gene lost 3 bases, with 11 bases spanning the gap. From germline, CDR1 is SGHNT and CDR2 YYREEE (reference sequence). CDR3 length: 13 residues. CDR3 in amino acids: CASITGPTDTQYF. CDR3 DNA: TGTGCCAGCATCACCGGACCGACAGATACGCAGTATTTT.

This clonotype was recorded a few times. The chain joins TRBV28 to TRBJ2-5, with TRBD1 as a possible D gene (5 bases). Germline V lookup: CDR1 MDHEN, CDR2 SYDVKM. This CDR3 is built from 14 residues. V lost 4 bases and J 0 bases, leaving 9 bases between the germline ends. Here the CDR3 DNA reads TGTGCCAGCAGTTCAGGACAACACCAAGAGACCCAGTACTTC. Residues: CASSSGQHQETQYF.

In its sample, this clonotype is medium-sized. The V call is TRBV28, the J call TRBJ1-1; tentatively, D is TRBD1 (6 bases). The V end lost 7 bases, the J end lost 0 bases, and 18 bases lay between the germline ends. This CDR3 contains 16 residues. Germline V gene sequence: CDR1 MDHEN, CDR2 SYDVKM. CDR3 bases: TGTGCCAGCATTAAGTACCGGGACACCATGAACACTGAAGCTTTCTTT. It is translated as CASIKYRDTMNTEAFF.

This clonotype was found a few times. The rearrangement joins TRBV12-3 or TRBV12-4 to TRBJ1-6; tentative D call: TRBD1 (6 bases). Trimming took 8 bases from V and 8 from J, leaving 22 bases between them. The CDR3 consists of 16 residues. CDR3: CASSRGGQGGDSPLHF. The CDR3 DNA sequence: TGTGCCAGCTCCCGGGGGGGGCAGGGTGGGGATTCACCCCTCCACTTT.

This clonotype was observed many times. The genes are TRBV6-2 or TRBV6-3 and TRBJ1-1; D is perhaps TRBD1 (5 bases). The CDR3 consists of 20 residues. Per germline, CDR1 MNHEY and CDR2 SVGEGT. V lost 5 bases, J lost 1 base, and 29 bases lay in between. The CDR3 region is CASSTQALRAPTESNTEAFF. As DNA, the CDR3 is TGTGCCAGCAGTACACAGGCCCTCCGAGCCCCTACGGAGTCGAACACTGAAGCTTTCTTT.

This clonotype was detected only a few times. The chain joins TRBV3-1 to TRBJ1-1; D remains unclear. Trimming pared 8 bases from V and 4 bases from J, leaving 20 bases between. Germline lookup yields CDR1 LGHDT and CDR2 YNNKEL (reference sequence). This CDR3 region has 15 residues. The CDR3 loop reads CASSSRPNSVTEAFF. CDR3 in DNA: TGTGCCAGCTCCTCAAGGCCCAATTCGGTCACTGAAGCTTTCTTT.

This clonotype was counted between two and nine times. The V and J genes are TRBV6-4 and TRBJ2-7; either TRBD1 or TRBD2 may supply D (7 bases each). The V gene lost 10 bases and the J gene lost 6 bases, with 22 bases spanning the gap. This CDR3 spans 14 amino acids. Germline assignment: CDR1 MRHNA and CDR2 SNTAGT. The CDR3 DNA is TGTGCCATCATGGACCGAGGGGGCGGGGGCGAGCAGTACTTC. Its protein product is CAIMDRGGGGEQYF.

The sample holds one count of this clonotype. The rearrangement links TRBV5-4 to TRBJ2-3, with D perhaps matching TRBD2 (6 bases). The germline V gene has CDR1 SGHNT and CDR2 YYREEE (reference sequence). The germline V and J ends were trimmed by 0 bases and 5 bases, with 16 bases remaining between them. There are 16 residues in the CDR3. DNA for the CDR3: TGTGCCAGCAGCTTGGGGTTGGGGGGAGTTGGAGATACGCAGTATTTT. Protein sequence: CASSLGLGGVGDTQYF.

Only a few counts were recorded for this clonotype. The chain carries TRBV28 and TRBJ1-5; no reliable D call. Germline lookup yields CDR1 MDHEN and CDR2 SYDVKM. V lost 2 bases to trimming and J lost 4 bases, with 9 bases between them. The CDR3 length is 14 residues. The CDR3 region has the DNA TGTGCCAGCAGTTTAGTGGCCCTGAATCAGCCCCAGCATTTT. This gives the protein CASSLVALNQPQHF. The full variable domain, rest sourced from reference TRBV28 and TRBJ1-5, is DVKVTQSSRYLVKRTGEKVFLECVQDMDHENMFWYRQDPGLGLRLIYFSYDVKMKEKGDIPEGYSVSREKKERFSLILESASTNQTSMYLCASSLVALNQPQHFGDGTRLSIL.